One and the same sample provided the 15 T cell receptor beta chains below, sequenced in a study of early T cells in non-severe SARS-CoV-2 infection. TCRdb passed the 5' RACE reads through MiXCR, listing each CDR3 protein once. The profile shows 55,000 to 75,000 distinct CDR3 sequences, 11% of them singletons. The material sequenced was whole blood. These receptors were obtained from an adult who was a healthcare worker with PCR-confirmed SARS-CoV-2 infection or an uninfected control (not recorded which).

A few counts support this clonotype. The chain combines TRBV20-1 with TRBJ2-7; a possible D gene is TRBD1 (6 bases). V was clipped by 7 bases and J by 4 bases, with 11 bases between them. Germline values: CDR1 DFQATT, CDR2 SNEGSKA (reference sequence). The CDR3 sequence is 11 residues long. The CDR3 nucleotides are TGCAGTGGGACAGATATTTACGAGCAGTACTTC. This translates into CSGTDIYEQYF.

This chain joins TRBV30 and TRBJ1-6, with D tentatively TRBD1 (6 bases). This CDR3 region has 14 residues. The V and J ends lost 5 bases and 0 bases respectively, with 8 bases between them. Germline assignment: CDR1 GTSNPN and CDR2 SVGIG (reference sequence). CDR3 in DNA: TGTGCCTGGTCGGACAGCTCCTATAATTCACCCCTCCACTTT. Its protein product is CAWSDSSYNSPLHF.

This clonotype has only a few counts. The rearrangement joins TRBV12-3 or TRBV12-4 to TRBJ2-1; 9 bases are a match to TRBD2. V gave up 7 bases and J gave up 5 bases; unmatched junction bases: 6. The length of the CDR3 is 14 residues. The chain's CDR3 is CASTRTSVNNEQFF. CDR3 sequence (DNA): TGTGCCAGCACCCGGACTAGCGTGAACAATGAGCAGTTCTTC.

This clonotype was found a few times. V gene TRBV11-2 combines with J gene TRBJ2-1; D unresolved. There are 15 residues in the CDR3. V dropped 2 bases and J dropped 2 bases, with 10 bases sitting between them. CDR1 is SGHAT, CDR2 FQNNGV, per germline. CDR3 amino acids: CASSLIRGAYNEQFF. CDR3 coding DNA: TGTGCCAGCAGCTTAATTCGTGGAGCCTACAATGAGCAGTTCTTC.

The sample holds a few counts of this clonotype. V gene TRBV19 combines with J gene TRBJ2-5; D is possibly TRBD1 (6 bases). Germline V CDR1 and CDR2: LNHDA, SQIVND (reference sequence). The CDR3 is made up of 13 amino acids. V was shortened by 6 bases and J by 7 bases, with 15 bases between the two germline ends. CDR3 region: CASSEDVRGTQYF. The DNA of the CDR3 is TGTGCCAGTAGCGAAGACGTCAGGGGGACCCAGTACTTC.

Written as DNA, the CDR3 is TGTGCCAGCAGACCCCGGGGCACCGGGGAGCTGTTTTTT. This encodes CASRPRGTGELFF. The rearrangement uses TRBV12-3 or TRBV12-4 and TRBJ2-2; tentatively, D is TRBD2 (5 bases). Trimming left V 6 bases short and J 4 bases short, with 9 bases between. The CDR3 has 13 amino acids.

This clonotype has a count of ten or more. The chain is built from TRBV10-2 and TRBJ2-2, with TRBD2 matching 13 bases. V trimming: 5 bases; J trimming: 6 bases; junction bases outside the gene matches: 6. This CDR3 spans 16 amino acids. Per the germline V gene, CDR1 is WSHSY and CDR2 is SAAADI. CDR3 loop: CASSSRTSGRSGELFF. CDR3 nucleotides: TGCGCCAGCAGTTCCCGGACTAGCGGGAGATCCGGGGAGCTGTTTTTT.

The chain is built from TRBV11-2 and TRBJ1-5, with D perhaps matching TRBD1 (6 bases). Germline loops: CDR1 SGHAT, CDR2 FQNNGV. With 6 bases removed from V and 9 bases from J, the gap between germline ends came to 15 bases. This CDR3 comprises 13 residues. The CDR3 nucleotides are TGTGCCAGCAGTTTAACAGGGTCCCGGCCCCAGCATTTT. Translating it yields CASSLTGSRPQHF.

The rearrangement links TRBV24-1 to TRBJ1-2; 7 positions agree with TRBD1. V dropped 3 bases and J dropped 2; count of bases not matched to a gene: 5. The CDR3 consists of 15 residues. Germline V CDR1 and CDR2: KGHDR, SFDVKD. CDR3 sequence reads: CATSDASGQNYGYTF. CDR3 in DNA: TGTGCCACCAGTGATGCCTCGGGACAGAACTATGGCTACACCTTC.

This chain uses TRBV2 with TRBJ2-1, with D unclear. The germline V and J ends were trimmed by 5 bases and 9 bases, with 11 bases remaining between them. Germline values: CDR1 SNHLY, CDR2 FYNNEI. The CDR3 contains 12 residues. The CDR3 DNA follows: TGTGCCAGCAGTAAAACGGGTGCTGAGCAGTTCTTC. Encoded protein: CASSKTGAEQFF.

This clonotype has ten or more counts. The V and J genes are TRBV18 and TRBJ2-5; TRBD1 matches at 8 bases. Trimming cost V 4 bases and J 4 bases; bases outside gene matches: 11. The germline gives CDR1 KGHSH, CDR2 LQKENI. The CDR3 contains 16 residues. CDR3: CASSRVVPGGGETQYF. DNA for the CDR3: TGTGCCAGCTCACGAGTTGTTCCAGGGGGCGGAGAGACCCAGTACTTC.

The chain recombines TRBV6-2 or TRBV6-3 with TRBJ1-2, with 7 bases matching TRBD1. The CDR3 is 15 amino acids. Looked up from germline, CDR1 is MNHEY and CDR2 is SVGEGT. V was clipped by 5 bases and J by 4 bases; unmatched bases: 10. The CDR3 reads CASSQREGAPYGYTF. In nucleotides, the CDR3 is TGTGCCAGCAGTCAACGGGAGGGGGCCCCCTATGGCTACACCTTC.

The chain has TRBV24-1 and TRBJ1-5; 7 bases agree with TRBD1. V lost 3 bases, J lost 9 bases, and 1 base stayed unmatched. In germline, CDR1 is KGHDR, CDR2 SFDVKD. The CDR3 extends over 12 amino acids. The CDR3 here is CATSDNRGPQHF. The CDR3 DNA reads TGTGCCACCAGTGATAACAGGGGGCCCCAGCATTTT.

The sample holds many counts of this clonotype. The chain recombines TRBV28 with TRBJ2-3, with D perhaps TRBD2 (5 bases). The germline V gene has CDR1 MDHEN and CDR2 SYDVKM. V shed 2 bases and J shed 2 bases, with 14 bases lying between them. This CDR3 contains 16 residues. In DNA form, the CDR3 reads TGTGCCAGCAGTTTAGATAGCGAATCGACCACAGATACGCAGTATTTT. Translation: CASSLDSESTTDTQYF.

The chain carries TRBV11-2 and TRBJ1-2; TRBD1 is a possible D gene (5 bases). The CDR3 sequence is 13 residues long. V was pared by 5 bases and J by 7 bases, with 14 bases between. Germline CDR1 reads SGHAT; CDR2 reads FQNNGV. The CDR3, as DNA: TGTGCCAGCAGCGGGGCAGGGCGTGGTGGCTACACCTTC. It translates to CASSGAGRGGYTF.